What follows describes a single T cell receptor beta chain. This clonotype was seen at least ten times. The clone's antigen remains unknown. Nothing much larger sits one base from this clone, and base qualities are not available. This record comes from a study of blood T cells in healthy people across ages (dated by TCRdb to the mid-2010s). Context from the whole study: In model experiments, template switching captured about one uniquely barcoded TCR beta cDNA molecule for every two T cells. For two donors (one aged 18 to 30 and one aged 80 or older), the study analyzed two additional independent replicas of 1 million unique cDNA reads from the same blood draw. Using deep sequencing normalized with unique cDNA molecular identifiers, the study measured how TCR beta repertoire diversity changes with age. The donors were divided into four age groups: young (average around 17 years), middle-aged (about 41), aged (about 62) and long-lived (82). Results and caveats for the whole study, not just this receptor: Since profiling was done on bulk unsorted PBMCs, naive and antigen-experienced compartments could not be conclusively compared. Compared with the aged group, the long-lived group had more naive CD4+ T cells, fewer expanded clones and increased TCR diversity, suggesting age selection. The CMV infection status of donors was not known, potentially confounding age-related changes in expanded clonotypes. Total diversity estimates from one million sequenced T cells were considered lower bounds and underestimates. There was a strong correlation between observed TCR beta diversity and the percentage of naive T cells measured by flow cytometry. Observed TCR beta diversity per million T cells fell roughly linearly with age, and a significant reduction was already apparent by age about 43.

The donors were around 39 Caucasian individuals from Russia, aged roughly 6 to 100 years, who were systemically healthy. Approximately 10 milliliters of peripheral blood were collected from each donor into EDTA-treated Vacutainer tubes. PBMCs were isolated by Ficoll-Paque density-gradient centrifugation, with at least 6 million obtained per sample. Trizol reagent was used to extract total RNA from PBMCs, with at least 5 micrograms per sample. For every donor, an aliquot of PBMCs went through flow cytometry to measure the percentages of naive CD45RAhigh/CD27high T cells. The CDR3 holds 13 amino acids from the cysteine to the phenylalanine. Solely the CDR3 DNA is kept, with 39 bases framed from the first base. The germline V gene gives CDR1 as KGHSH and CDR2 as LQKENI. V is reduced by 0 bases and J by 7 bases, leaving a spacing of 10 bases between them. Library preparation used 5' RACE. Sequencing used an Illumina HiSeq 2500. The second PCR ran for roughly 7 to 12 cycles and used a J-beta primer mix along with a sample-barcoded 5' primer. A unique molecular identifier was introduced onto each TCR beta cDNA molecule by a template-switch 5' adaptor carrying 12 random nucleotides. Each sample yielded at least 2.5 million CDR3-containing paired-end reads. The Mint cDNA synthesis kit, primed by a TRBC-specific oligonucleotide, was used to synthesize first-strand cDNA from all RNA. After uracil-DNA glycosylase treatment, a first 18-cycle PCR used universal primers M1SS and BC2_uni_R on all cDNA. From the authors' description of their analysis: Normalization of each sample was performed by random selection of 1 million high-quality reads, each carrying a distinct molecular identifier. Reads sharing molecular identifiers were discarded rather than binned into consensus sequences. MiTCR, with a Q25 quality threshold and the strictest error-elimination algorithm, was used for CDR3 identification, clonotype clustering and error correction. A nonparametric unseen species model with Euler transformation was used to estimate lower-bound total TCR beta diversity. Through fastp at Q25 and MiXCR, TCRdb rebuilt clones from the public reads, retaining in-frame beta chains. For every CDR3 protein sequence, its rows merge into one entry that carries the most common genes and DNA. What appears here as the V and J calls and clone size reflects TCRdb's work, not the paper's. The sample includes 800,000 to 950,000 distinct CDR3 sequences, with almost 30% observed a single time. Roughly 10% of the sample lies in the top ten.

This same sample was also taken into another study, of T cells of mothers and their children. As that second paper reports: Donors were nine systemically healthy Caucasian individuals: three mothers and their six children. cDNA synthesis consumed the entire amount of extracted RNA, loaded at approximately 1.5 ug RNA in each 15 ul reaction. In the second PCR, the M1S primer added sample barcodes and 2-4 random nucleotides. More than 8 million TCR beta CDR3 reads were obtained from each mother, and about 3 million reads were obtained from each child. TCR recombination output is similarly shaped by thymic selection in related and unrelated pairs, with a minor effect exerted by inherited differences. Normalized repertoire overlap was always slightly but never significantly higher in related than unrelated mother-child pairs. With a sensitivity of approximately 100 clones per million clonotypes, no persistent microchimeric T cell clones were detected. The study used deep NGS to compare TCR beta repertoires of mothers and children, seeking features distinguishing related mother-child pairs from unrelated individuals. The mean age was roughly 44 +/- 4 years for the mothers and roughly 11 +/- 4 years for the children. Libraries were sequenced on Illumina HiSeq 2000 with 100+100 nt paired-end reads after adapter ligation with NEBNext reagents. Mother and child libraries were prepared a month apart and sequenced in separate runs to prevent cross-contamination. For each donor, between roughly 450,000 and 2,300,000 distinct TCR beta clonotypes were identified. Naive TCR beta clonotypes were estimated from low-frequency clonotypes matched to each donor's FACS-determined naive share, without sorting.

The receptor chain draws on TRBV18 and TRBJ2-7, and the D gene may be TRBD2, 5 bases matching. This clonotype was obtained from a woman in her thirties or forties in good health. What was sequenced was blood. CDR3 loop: CASSPPFEGEQYF. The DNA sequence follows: TGTGCCAGCTCACCACCATTCGAGGGAGAGCAGTACTTC.